This T cell receptor (beta chain) was found in a study of T cells in Graves' hyperthyroidism and ophthalmopathy. From RNA transcripts, TCR beta CDR3 regions were amplified. Researchers ran a first-round RT-PCR on the TCR CDR3 using the HTBI primer set. TCRdb itself ran the multiplex PCR reads through MiXCR, one entry per CDR3 protein. Of a few hundred thousand distinct CDR3 sequences listed, 14% were seen once; the top ten hold about 20%. The ends were cut back, 3 bases at V and 0 bases at J, with 7 bases in the middle. CDR1 and CDR2 from the germline V gene are MNHNS and SASEGT. This CDR3 has 14 amino acids.

Sequences were obtained from blood. This TCR was recovered from a woman aged 25 to 39 with Graves' ophthalmopathy. The V gene is TRBV6-1, the J gene TRBJ2-3; D could derive from TRBD1 or TRBD2 (5 bases each). The CDR3 reads CASSEGPSTDTQYF. The CDR3 nucleotides are TGTGCCAGCAGTGAGGGACCAAGCACAGATACGCAGTATTTT.